Included here is one T cell receptor (beta chain) sequence, with context. The data were taken from a study of blood T cell repertoires in COVID-19. Whole-study context: Acute-phase and convalescent COVID-19 samples originated in the United States, Italy and Spain. PBMCs, B-cell-depleted T cells, or T cells provided the cDNA or gDNA that made up the material.

CDR1 is SGDLS, CDR2 YYNGEE, per germline. V lost 4 bases, J lost 10 bases, and 9 bases stayed unmatched. The CDR3 runs 13 residues. The table came from immunoSEQ multiplex PCR; TCRdb's copy has only in-frame clones and leaves some out. Of 150,000 or so clones in the sample, almost 85% were seen once. The chain has TRBV9 and TRBJ2-5; 8 nucleotides match TRBD2. The TCR sequence derives from a man between 40 and 49 years old who had recovered from COVID-19. Material: peripheral blood. The CDR3 reads CASSSFGTRDQYF. The CDR3 DNA sequence: TGTGCCAGCAGCAGTTTCGGGACTAGGGACCAGTACTTC.